This T cell receptor beta chain was recorded in a study of tissue T cells after allogeneic stem cell transplantation. Trimming removed 1 base from V and 4 bases from J; junction bases left unmatched: 2. Germline CDR1 and CDR2: NSQYPW and LRSPGD (reference sequence). The CDR3 contains 15 residues. As to this clone: Its cognate antigen is unknown. These gene names are mouse names. Sequencing ends 1 residue short of the CDR3 end; the germline J gene provides the rest.

Sequenced by immunoSEQ multiplex PCR; TCRdb stores in-frame clones only, minus some. This table holds thousands of clones, around 43% found once. Study observations and caveats: Anatomically similar tissues had similar TCR repertoires within each patient.

This sample's time point: mouse harvest day 7 after allogeneic transplant. Tail vein injection delivered 10^7 T-cell-depleted bone marrow cells and 10^6 splenic CD5+ T cells. This mouse GVHD model was MHC-mismatched B6 to BALB/c, profiled day 7 or 14. Source material: skin. The TCR originated in a female BALB/c mouse given C57BL/6 T cells with graft-versus-host disease after an allogeneic hematopoietic cell transplant. The chain is built from TRBV1 and TRBJ1-3, with 9 bases that match TRBD1. CDR3 in amino acids: CTCSAGTGVGNTLYF. Partial CDR3 DNA: TGCACCTGCAGTGCAGGGACAGGGGTGGGAAATACGCTCTAT.